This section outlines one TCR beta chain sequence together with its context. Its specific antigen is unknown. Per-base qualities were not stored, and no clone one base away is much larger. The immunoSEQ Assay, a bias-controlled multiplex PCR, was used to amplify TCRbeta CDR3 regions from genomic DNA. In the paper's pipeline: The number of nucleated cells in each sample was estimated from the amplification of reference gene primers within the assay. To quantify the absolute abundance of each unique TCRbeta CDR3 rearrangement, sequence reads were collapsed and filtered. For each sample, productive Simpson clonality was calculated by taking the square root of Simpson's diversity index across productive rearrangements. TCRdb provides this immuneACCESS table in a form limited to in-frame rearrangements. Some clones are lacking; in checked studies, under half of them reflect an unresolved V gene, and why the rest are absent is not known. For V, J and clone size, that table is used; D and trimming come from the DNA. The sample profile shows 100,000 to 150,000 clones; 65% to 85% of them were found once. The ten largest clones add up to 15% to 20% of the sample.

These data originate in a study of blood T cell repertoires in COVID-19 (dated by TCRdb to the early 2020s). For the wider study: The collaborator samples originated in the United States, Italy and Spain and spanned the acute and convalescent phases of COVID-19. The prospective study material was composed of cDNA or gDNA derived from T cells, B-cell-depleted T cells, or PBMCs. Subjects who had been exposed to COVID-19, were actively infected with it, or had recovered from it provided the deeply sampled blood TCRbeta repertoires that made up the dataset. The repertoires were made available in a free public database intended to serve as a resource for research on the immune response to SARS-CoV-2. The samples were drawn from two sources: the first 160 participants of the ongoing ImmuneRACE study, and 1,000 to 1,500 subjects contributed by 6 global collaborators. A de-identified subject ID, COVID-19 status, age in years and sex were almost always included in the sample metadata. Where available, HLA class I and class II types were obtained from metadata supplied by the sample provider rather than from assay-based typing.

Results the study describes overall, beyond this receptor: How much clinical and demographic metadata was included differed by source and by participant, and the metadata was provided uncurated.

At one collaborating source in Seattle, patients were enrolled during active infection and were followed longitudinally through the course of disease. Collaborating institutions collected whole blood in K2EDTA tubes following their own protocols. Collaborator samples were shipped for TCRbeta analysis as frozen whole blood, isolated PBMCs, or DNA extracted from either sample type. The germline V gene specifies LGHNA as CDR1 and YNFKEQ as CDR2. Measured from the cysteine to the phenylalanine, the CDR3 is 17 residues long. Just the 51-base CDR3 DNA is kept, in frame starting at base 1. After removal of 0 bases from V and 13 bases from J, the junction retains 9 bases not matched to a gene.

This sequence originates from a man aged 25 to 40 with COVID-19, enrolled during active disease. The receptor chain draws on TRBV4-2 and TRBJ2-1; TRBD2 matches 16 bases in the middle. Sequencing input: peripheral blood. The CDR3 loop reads CASSQDKGTSGREVQFF. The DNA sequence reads TGTGCCAGCAGCCAAGATAAAGGGACTAGCGGGAGGGAGGTCCAGTTCTTC.